This T cell receptor (beta chain) was sequenced during a study of regulatory T cells in long-lasting Graves disease. Study-wide points: Reduced TCR diversity was observed in persistent Graves' patients versus newly diagnosed patients.

Many counts were recorded for this clonotype. Its antigen is not identified. Library construction for TCR beta used iRepertoire HTBI primers and Arm-PCR of CDR3 regions. MiXCR, applied by TCRdb to the multiplex PCR reads, yields one record per CDR3 protein. The table records about 430,000 distinct CDR3 sequences, around 20% of them present only once. Time point: persistent/refractory GD, antithyroid drugs over 5 years with positive TRAb. Construction of the TCR library relied on RNA isolated from PBMCs. This CDR3 has 15 amino acids. V lost 0 bases to trimming and J lost 7 bases, with 16 bases between them. Germline assignment: CDR1 SGHRS and CDR2 YFSETQ.

Sample: peripheral blood mononuclear cells (PBMCs), taken when the disease was refractory, from a patient treated with antithyroid drugs. The chain couples TRBV5-1 to TRBJ1-2; unclear D gene. This clonotype originated in a female donor with Graves disease. The DNA for the CDR3 is TGCGCCAGCAGCTTGGAGGTGTCGGGTTACGGTGGCTACACCTTC. This sequence encodes CASSLEVSGYGGYTF.